The table lists the clone carrying this T cell receptor (beta chain) with many counts. Antigen: not known. What was amplified from RNA transcripts were TCR beta CDR3 regions. The study used the HTBI primer set for a first-round RT-PCR of the TCR CDR3. TCRdb redid the calling of the multiplex PCR reads with MiXCR, one entry per CDR3 protein. The table has about 350,000 distinct CDR3 sequences, 14% seen once. PBMCs were derived from 10 ml fresh peripheral blood. This CDR3 region has 13 residues. V was pared by 5 bases and J by 4 bases, with 9 bases between. CDR1 MDHEN and CDR2 SYDVKM come from the germline V gene. The record originates from a study of T cells in Graves' hyperthyroidism and ophthalmopathy. Study-level background: Peripheral blood was acquired at first diagnosis, ahead of any therapy whatsoever.

General study points: Researchers found most expanded thyroid clonotypes above 0.001 in blood as well. The model forecast ophthalmopathy, anticipating it by a median 6.5 months before onset.

The V call is TRBV28, the J call TRBJ2-1; D call uncertain. The source material was blood. This receptor was identified in a woman between 25 and 40 years old with Graves' hyperthyroidism. The CDR3 reads CASSRYKYNEQFF. CDR3 in DNA: TGTGCCAGCAGTAGGTACAAATACAATGAGCAGTTCTTC.